This T cell receptor beta chain was obtained from a study of chemoradiotherapy in HPV16-positive cancers. Trimming pared 3 bases from V and 6 bases from J, leaving 11 bases between. The CDR3 runs to 13 residues. Germline lookup yields CDR1 MNHEY and CDR2 SMNVEV (reference sequence). TCRdb's copy holds only in-frame clones and misses some; the assay was immunoSEQ multiplex PCR. The sample has about 68,000 clones, more than 70% seen once. The rearrangement links TRBV27 to TRBJ1-2, with a possible D match to TRBD1 (5 bases). This TCR derives from a human donor with HPV-associated anogenital cancer. Sample: blood, taken from a patient who underwent chemoradiotherapy. CDR3 DNA: TGTGCCAGCAGTTTCCGTTGGGGGGATGGCTACACCTTC. It yields the protein CASSFRWGDGYTF.